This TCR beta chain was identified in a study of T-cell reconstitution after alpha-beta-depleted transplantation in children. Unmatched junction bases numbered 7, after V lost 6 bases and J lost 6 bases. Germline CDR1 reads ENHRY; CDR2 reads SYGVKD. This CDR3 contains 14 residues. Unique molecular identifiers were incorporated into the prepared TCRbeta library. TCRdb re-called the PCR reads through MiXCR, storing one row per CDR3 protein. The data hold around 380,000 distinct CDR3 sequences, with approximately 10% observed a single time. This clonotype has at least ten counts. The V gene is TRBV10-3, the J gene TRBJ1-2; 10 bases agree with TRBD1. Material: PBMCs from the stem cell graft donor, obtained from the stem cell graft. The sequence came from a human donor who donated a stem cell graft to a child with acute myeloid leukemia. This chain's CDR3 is CAISPGTGDHGYTF. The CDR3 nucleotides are TGTGCCATCAGCCCCGGGACAGGGGATCATGGCTACACCTTC.